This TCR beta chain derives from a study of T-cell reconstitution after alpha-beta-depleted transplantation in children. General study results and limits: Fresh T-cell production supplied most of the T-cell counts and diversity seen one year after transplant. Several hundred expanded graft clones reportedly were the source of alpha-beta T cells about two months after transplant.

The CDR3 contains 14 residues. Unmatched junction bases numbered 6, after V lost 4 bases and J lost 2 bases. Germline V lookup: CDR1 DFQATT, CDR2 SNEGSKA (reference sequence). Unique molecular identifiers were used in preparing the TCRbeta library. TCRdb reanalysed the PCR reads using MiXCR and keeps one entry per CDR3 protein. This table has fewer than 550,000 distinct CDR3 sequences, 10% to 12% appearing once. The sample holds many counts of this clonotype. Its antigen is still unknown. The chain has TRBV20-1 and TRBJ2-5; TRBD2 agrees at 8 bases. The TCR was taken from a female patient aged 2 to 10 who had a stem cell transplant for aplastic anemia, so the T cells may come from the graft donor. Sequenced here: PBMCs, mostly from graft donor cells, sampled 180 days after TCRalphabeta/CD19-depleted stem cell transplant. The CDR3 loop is CSAKIAGIQETQYF. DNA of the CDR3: TGCAGTGCTAAAATAGCGGGAATACAAGAGACCCAGTACTTC.